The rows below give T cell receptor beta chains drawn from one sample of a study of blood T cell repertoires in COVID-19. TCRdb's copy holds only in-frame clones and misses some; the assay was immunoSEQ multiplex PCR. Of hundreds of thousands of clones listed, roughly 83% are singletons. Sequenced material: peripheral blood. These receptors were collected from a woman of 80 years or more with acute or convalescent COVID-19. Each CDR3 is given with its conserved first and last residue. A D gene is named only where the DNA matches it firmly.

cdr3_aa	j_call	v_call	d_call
CASGLISGIQYF	TRBJ2-4	TRBV12-5	-
CASSQEGGVYGYTF	TRBJ1-2	TRBV3-1/TRBV3-2	-
CASRWDSTNQPQHF	TRBJ1-5	TRBV6-5	TRBD1
CASSLQGHHEQYF	TRBJ2-7	TRBV3-1/TRBV3-2	-
CASSYSGPYEQYF	TRBJ2-7	TRBV6-6	-
CASSQETGKSPLHF	TRBJ1-6	TRBV4-2	-
CASSGGAWTDTQYF	TRBJ2-3	TRBV2	TRBD2
CASSPEVTGGRNEQFF	TRBJ2-1	TRBV19	TRBD1
CASSWRENEKLFF	TRBJ1-4	TRBV19	-
CASSLVGQSYEQYF	TRBJ2-7	TRBV7-9	-
CSVEARTGGVEQFF	TRBJ2-1	TRBV29-1	TRBD1
CASSYDSVAGYTF	TRBJ1-2	TRBV2	-
CAIRQGAPTNEQFF	TRBJ2-1	TRBV10-3	-
CATSRGKGGLGYTF	TRBJ1-2	TRBV15	TRBD1
CASSISGGGAYNQPQHF	TRBJ1-5	TRBV19	TRBD1
CASSSGTGGLETQYF	TRBJ2-5	TRBV7-9	TRBD1
CASSTGQGGDLHTEAFF	TRBJ1-1	TRBV5-4	TRBD1
CSASRDRGAYGYTF	TRBJ1-2	TRBV20-1	TRBD1
CASSFGEGAKYGYTF	TRBJ1-2	TRBV7-9	TRBD1
CASSFRGEVQPQHF	TRBJ1-5	TRBV5-6	-
CASSFGTASYEQYF	TRBJ2-7	TRBV19	TRBD1
CASSLQGGLNTEAFF	TRBJ1-1	TRBV5-1	-
CASSLKGVVEKLFF	TRBJ1-4	TRBV28	-
CASSPGGGYEQYF	TRBJ2-7	TRBV7-2	TRBD2
CASSLDRLEAFF	TRBJ1-1	TRBV7-8	-
CASTQVSGNTIYF	TRBJ1-3	TRBV3-1/TRBV3-2	-
CASSVAGGPGETQYF	TRBJ2-5	TRBV2	TRBD2
CASSFIPDSSGNTIYF	TRBJ1-3	TRBV19	-
CASSRHQKAGTGRSPLHF	TRBJ1-6	TRBV6-6	TRBD1
CASSPPGLASSYNEQFF	TRBJ2-1	TRBV7-9	TRBD2
CSASPGSKVNTEAFF	TRBJ1-1	TRBV20-1	-
CASSPRELGANYGYTF	TRBJ1-2	TRBV4-1	-
CAGGSNYGYTF	TRBJ1-2	TRBV6-5	-
CASSLFGTSPGEQFF	TRBJ2-1	TRBV5-1	TRBD2
CASRKTGGYHEQFF	TRBJ2-1	TRBV2	TRBD1
CASFPGSYNSPLHF	TRBJ1-6	TRBV6-5	-
CASSSVRSSWNYGYTF	TRBJ1-2	TRBV27	-
CATSGTRGPAGELFF	TRBJ2-2	TRBV24-1	-
CASSPSGQGAYGYTF	TRBJ1-2	TRBV14	TRBD1
CAISEPGTEAFF	TRBJ1-1	TRBV10-3	-
CASSAGQNYGYTF	TRBJ1-2	TRBV2	TRBD1
CASSSRQTATNEKLFF	TRBJ1-4	TRBV4-1	-
CASSLTASGGPGSGELFF	TRBJ2-2	TRBV5-1	TRBD2
CASIPQRGMSTEAFF	TRBJ1-1	TRBV27	-
CASSLWRGGTNEKLFF	TRBJ1-4	TRBV28	-
CASSLQGTENEKLFF	TRBJ1-4	TRBV5-1	TRBD1
CASGTVYGYTF	TRBJ1-2	TRBV28	TRBD1
CASSRQNSPLHF	TRBJ1-6	TRBV6-5	-
CASSQDPRPQPSGSYNEQFF	TRBJ2-1	TRBV4-2	TRBD2
CASSLAPGSSNQPQHF	TRBJ1-5	TRBV23-1	-
CASSWEGNTGELFF	TRBJ2-2	TRBV7-7	TRBD2
CASSVRQGGIGYTF	TRBJ1-2	TRBV7-8	TRBD1
CASSPSGRTEAFF	TRBJ1-1	TRBV5-1	-